This paragraph covers one TCR beta chain sequence. The antigen is undetermined. The germline gene is not matched at one end of the junction; a read error may be the cause. Amplification used 60 V beta primers and 13 J beta primers. Profiled with immunoSEQ multiplex PCR; TCRdb holds only in-frame clones, not every one. The sample has 85,000 to 100,000 clones; approximately 80% are singletons. Germline V lookup: CDR1 SSHAT, CDR2 FNYEAQ (reference sequence). CDR3 size: 13 residues. The data were taken from a study of glioma-infiltrating T cells after dendritic cell vaccination. Study-level information: Patients had newly diagnosed or recurrent glioblastoma and received dendritic cell vaccines. Three intradermal dendritic cell vaccine injections were given every two weeks. Findings and limits, study-wide: Only a small number of patients had complete blood and tumor samples.

Noted time point: after dendritic cell vaccination, including at tumor progression/relapse. This receptor was obtained from a human donor with glioblastoma. The input for sequencing was blood, taken after dendritic cell vaccination. V usage is TRBV7-7 and J usage is TRBJ2-2; D gene uncertain. CDR3 nucleotide sequence: TGTGCTAGCAGCCTGCAACTCACCGGGGAGCTGTTTTTT. Amino acid sequence: CASSLQLTGELFF.